Shown below are 18 T cell receptor beta chains from a single sample sequenced in a study of blood T cell repertoires in COVID-19. Libraries were prepared by immunoSEQ multiplex PCR; TCRdb keeps only in-frame clonotypes and omits some of them. The profile shows about 320,000 clones, approximately 88% of them singletons. Sequenced input: PBMCs or T cells enriched from blood (not recorded which). The receptors stem from a man aged 55 to 69 who had recovered from COVID-19.

The rearrangement joins TRBV21-1 to TRBJ1-1; no check of the table's D call, TRBD1, against the DNA was made. TRBV21-1 counts as a pseudogene. The CDR3 consists of 14 residues. The chain's CDR3 is CASSNYPGDTEAFF. CDR3 nucleotides: TGTGCCAGCAGCAATTATCCAGGGGACACTGAAGCTTTCTTT.

The V gene is TRBV28, the J gene TRBJ1-3, with 8 bases matching TRBD1. Germline trimming cut 7 bases from V and 2 bases from J; bases unmatched to any gene: 4. Germline CDR1 and CDR2: MDHEN and SYDVKM. The CDR3 totals 14 residues. In DNA, the CDR3 is TGTGCCAGCATCACAGGGGGACCTGGAAACACCATATATTTT. It translates to CASITGGPGNTIYF.

The CDR3, as DNA: TGCGCCAGCAGCTCGTCGAATCGGAGGTACGGTGGGGAGCTGTTTTTT. Translating it yields CASSSSNRRYGGELFF. The J gene is TRBJ2-2, the V gene TRBV5-1, with D possibly TRBD2 on 5 matching bases. CDR1 and CDR2 (germline): SGHRS, YFSETQ. The CDR3 runs 16 residues. The ends were cut back, 3 bases at V and 8 bases at J, with 20 bases in the middle.

This clone was observed once. The V gene is TRBV5-1, the J gene TRBJ1-6, with D maybe TRBD1 (5 bases). Looked up from germline, CDR1 is SGHRS and CDR2 is YFSETQ. V gave up 4 bases and J gave up 4 bases, with 21 bases separating them. The CDR3 covers 18 residues. CDR3 region: CASSRRVSTAGYNSPLHF. The CDR3 region has the DNA TGCGCCAGCAGCCGGAGAGTCTCTACCGCAGGGTATAATTCACCCCTCCACTTT.

The rearrangement links TRBV7-3 to TRBJ2-2, with 13 nucleotides matching TRBD2. CDR1 is SGHTA and CDR2 is FQGTGA in the germline V gene. CDR3 length: 22 amino acids. V lost 0 bases and J lost 3; bases outside the gene matches: 16. The CDR3 bases are TGTGCCAGCAGCTTAACGCTGATTCGGTGCCGACTAGCGGGAGGAGACACCGGGGAGCTGTTTTTT. Its translation: CASSLTLIRCRLAGGDTGELFF.

The chain joins TRBV28 to TRBJ1-2; tentative D call: TRBD1 (6 bases). Germline CDR1 MDHEN, CDR2 SYDVKM. This CDR3 has 15 amino acids. V gave up 2 bases and J gave up 4 bases, with 14 bases separating them. Here the CDR3 DNA reads TGTGCCAGCAGTTTACGGGGGGCAGGGTTCTATGGCTACACCTTC. Translating it yields CASSLRGAGFYGYTF.

The V gene is TRBV19, the J gene TRBJ2-5, with D maybe TRBD2 (5 bases). The CDR3 has 14 amino acids. The V gene lost 3 bases and the J gene lost 2 bases, with 10 bases spanning the gap. The germline gives CDR1 LNHDA, CDR2 SQIVND (reference sequence). CDR3 protein: CASSISGWQETQYF. The DNA for the CDR3 is TGTGCCAGTAGTATCTCGGGATGGCAAGAGACCCAGTACTTC.

This clone appeared a single time. The V call is TRBV7-3, the J call TRBJ1-1; a weak D match, TRBD1 (6 bases). V lost 8 bases, J lost 1 base, and 8 bases lay in between. In germline, CDR1 is SGHTA, CDR2 FQGTGA. The length of the CDR3 is 12 residues. This CDR3 is CASQQGNTEAFF. In DNA, the CDR3 is TGTGCCAGCCAACAGGGGAACACTGAAGCTTTCTTT.

The CDR3 coding sequence is TGTGCCAGCAGCGTCTTACAGGCGAACACTGAAGCTTTCTTT. This gives the protein CASSVLQANTEAFF. The chain couples TRBV9 to TRBJ1-1, with D possibly matching TRBD1 (5 bases). CDR1 is SGDLS, CDR2 YYNGEE, per germline. This CDR3 comprises 14 residues. Trimming shortened V by 2 bases and J by 1 base, and 9 bases separated the two germline ends.

The rearrangement links TRBV14 to TRBJ2-7; possibly TRBD1 for D (7 bases). The V and J ends lost 0 bases and 3 bases respectively, with 18 bases between them. The CDR3 runs 17 residues. Germline-derived CDR1 and CDR2 are SGHDN and FVKESK. This CDR3 is CASSQEGRRTGDYEQYF. The CDR3 DNA is TGTGCCAGCAGCCAAGAGGGGAGGAGGACAGGTGACTACGAGCAGTACTTC.

This clone appeared a few times. The V gene is TRBV9, the J gene TRBJ1-2; D is perhaps TRBD1 (5 bases). The CDR3 runs 16 residues. The ends were cut back, 3 bases at V and 4 bases at J, with 19 bases in the middle. Germline V lookup: CDR1 SGDLS, CDR2 YYNGEE. The CDR3 sequence: CASSADRGKVSYGYTF. In DNA form, the CDR3 reads TGTGCCAGCAGCGCGGATCGGGGGAAGGTGAGCTATGGCTACACCTTC.

The gene calls are TRBV19 and TRBJ2-3; TRBD2 matches 11 bases. The CDR3 spans 17 residues. Germline V lookup: CDR1 LNHDA, CDR2 SQIVND (reference sequence). Trimming cost V 7 bases and J 2 bases; bases outside gene matches: 11. This CDR3 reads CASTRRGTSGLTDTQYF. CDR3 in DNA: TGTGCCAGTACCCGGCGGGGGACTAGCGGCCTCACAGATACGCAGTATTTT.

The chain recombines TRBV9 with TRBJ2-1; D uncertain. This CDR3 has 14 residues. Trimming left V 4 bases short and J 9 bases short, with 17 bases between. In germline, CDR1 is SGDLS, CDR2 YYNGEE. In nucleotides, the CDR3 is TGTGCCAGCAGCTCGCTATTGAACCTCGGTGAGCAGTTCTTC. Residues: CASSSLLNLGEQFF.

This chain links TRBV15 with TRBJ2-1; 10 positions match TRBD2. Losses at the gene ends were 1 base for V and 6 bases for J; bases not matched to a gene: 6. Germline CDR1 is LNHNV and CDR2 is YYDKDF (reference sequence). The CDR3 length is 16 residues. CDR3 sequence (DNA): TGTGCCACCAGCAGAGGTCTAGCGGGAGAAATCAATGAGCAGTTCTTC. It is translated as CATSRGLAGEINEQFF.

V usage is TRBV19 and J usage is TRBJ1-4; 7 bases align to TRBD1. V gave up 6 bases and J gave up 5 bases; unmatched junction bases: 3. Looked up from germline, CDR1 is LNHDA and CDR2 is SQIVND (reference sequence). The CDR3 runs 13 residues. The DNA for the CDR3 is TGTGCCAGTAGGGACAGGCGAAATGAAAAACTGTTTTTT. Amino acid sequence: CASRDRRNEKLFF.

The chain joins TRBV6-6 to TRBJ2-7, with TRBD1 identical over 9 bases. The CDR3 has 14 amino acids. V dropped 8 bases and J dropped 5; count of bases not matched to a gene: 10. The V gene's germline CDR1 is MNHNY and CDR2 SVGAGI (reference sequence). In DNA form, the CDR3 reads TGTGCCAGCGGAACGACAGGGGGTAGTAACGAGCAGTACTTC. Protein sequence: CASGTTGGSNEQYF.

The chain has TRBV18 and TRBJ2-1; TRBD1 aligns across 7 bases. Per germline, CDR1 KGHSH and CDR2 LQKENI. Germline trimming cut 0 bases from V and 4 bases from J; bases unmatched to any gene: 6. The CDR3 has 16 residues. This CDR3 reads CASSPPSGQTYNEQFF. DNA for the CDR3: TGTGCCAGCTCACCACCATCGGGACAGACTTACAATGAGCAGTTCTTC.

CDR3 nucleotides: TGTGCCAGCAGCTTAGTCGGACTAGCGGGAGGGCCGGGGGAGACCCAGTACTTC. Its protein is CASSLVGLAGGPGETQYF. V gene TRBV7-9 combines with J gene TRBJ2-5; 15 nucleotides match TRBD2. The CDR3 is made up of 18 amino acids. V lost 1 base to trimming and J lost 5 bases; unmatched junction nucleotides: 8. Germline V gene lookup returns CDR1 SEHNR and CDR2 FQNEAQ (reference sequence). Full variable domain (outside the CDR3, taken from reference TRBV7-9 and TRBJ2-5): DTGVSQNPRHKITKRGQNVTFRCDPISEHNRLYWYRQTLGQGPEFLTYFQNEAQLEKSRLLSDRFSAERPKGSFSTLEIQRTEQGDSAMYLCASSLVGLAGGPGETQYFGPGTRLLVL.